This is a list of T cell receptor beta chains from one sample in a study of a mutant IDH1 vaccine in newly diagnosed glioma. TCRdb's table, derived via immunoSEQ multiplex PCR, lists solely in-frame clones and lacks some. The sample has approximately 43,000 clones, 78% seen once. Which antigens these TCRs recognize remains unknown. The source was PBMCs, collected from a glioma patient whose treatment included an IDH1 peptide vaccine. The receptors originated from a middle-aged woman with glioma. Some clones in this sample may be carry-over from other donors' samples. The CDR3 runs from the conserved cysteine through the conserved F or W. Each record gives: V gene, D gene, clone size, J gene, CDR3 DNA, CDR3 protein. D genes are given only for firm matches. Part of the rows lack a size; the others show once, few, many or a class for expanded clones.

v_gene: TRBV9; d_gene: NA; abundance: few; j_gene: TRBJ2-2; CDR3nt: TGTGCCAGCAGCGGTGGACCGTGGGGCGGGGAGCTGTTTTTT; CDR3aa: CASSGGPWGGELFF
v_gene: TRBV19; d_gene: NA; abundance: NA; j_gene: TRBJ1-6; CDR3nt: TGTGCCAGTAGTCTGTCAAATTCACCCCTCCACTTT; CDR3aa: CASSLSNSPLHF
v_gene: TRBV25-1; d_gene: NA; abundance: NA; j_gene: TRBJ2-5; CDR3nt: TGTGCCAGCAGTGATACAGGGCTTTACCAAGAGACCCAGTACTTC; CDR3aa: CASSDTGLYQETQYF
v_gene: TRBV5-1; d_gene: NA; abundance: NA; j_gene: TRBJ2-5; CDR3nt: TGCGCCAGCAGCTTGGCAGGGAGAGAGACCCAGTACTTC; CDR3aa: CASSLAGRETQYF
v_gene: TRBV13; d_gene: NA; abundance: NA; j_gene: TRBJ1-1; CDR3nt: TGTGCCAGCAGCTTGGGGGGCGGCACTGAAGCTTTCTTT; CDR3aa: CASSLGGGTEAFF
v_gene: TRBV13; d_gene: TRBD1; abundance: NA; j_gene: TRBJ1-2; CDR3nt: TGTGCCAGCAGCCCCGGTAGAGGGACAGGGGGAATGATAGGCTACACCTTC; CDR3aa: CASSPGRGTGGMIGYTF
v_gene: TRBV23-1; d_gene: NA; abundance: once; j_gene: TRBJ2-1; CDR3nt: TGCGCCAGCAGGGACGAGAGCTCCTACAATGAGCAGTTCTTC; CDR3aa: CASRDESSYNEQFF
v_gene: TRBV4-1; d_gene: TRBD2; abundance: NA; j_gene: TRBJ2-3; CDR3nt: TGCGCCAGCAGCCAAGCAGCAGGGAGGGCAGATACGCAGTATTTT; CDR3aa: CASSQAAGRADTQYF
v_gene: TRBV2; d_gene: NA; abundance: NA; j_gene: TRBJ1-4; CDR3nt: TGTGCCAGCTCTGGACAACGTAATGAAAAACTGTTTTTT; CDR3aa: CASSGQRNEKLFF
v_gene: TRBV7-9; d_gene: NA; abundance: once; j_gene: TRBJ1-1; CDR3nt: TGTGCCAGCAGCCCCGGACGCAGTGAAGCTTTCTTT; CDR3aa: CASSPGRSEAFF
v_gene: TRBV7-9; d_gene: NA; abundance: once; j_gene: TRBJ1-2; CDR3nt: TGTGCCAGCAGCCTAGTTTTGGCTAACTATGGCTACACCTTC; CDR3aa: CASSLVLANYGYTF
v_gene: TRBV12-5; d_gene: NA; abundance: NA; j_gene: TRBJ1-1; CDR3nt: TGTGCTAGTTCCCAAGGGGATCACACTGAAGCTTTCTTT; CDR3aa: CASSQGDHTEAFF
v_gene: TRBV5-8; d_gene: TRBD2; abundance: NA; j_gene: TRBJ2-2; CDR3nt: TGTGCCAGCAGCTTGGAACTAGCGGGAGGGCCGGCTGACACCGGGGAGCTGTTTTTT; CDR3aa: CASSLELAGGPADTGELFF
v_gene: TRBV4-3; d_gene: TRBD2; abundance: NA; j_gene: TRBJ2-2; CDR3nt: TGCGCCAGCAGCCAAGCTAGCGGGTTCGACGGGGAGCTGTTTTTT; CDR3aa: CASSQASGFDGELFF
v_gene: TRBV7-2; d_gene: NA; abundance: NA; j_gene: TRBJ1-4; CDR3nt: TGTGCCAGCAGCTTAGGATTAGGGCCCCAAAAACTGTTTTTT; CDR3aa: CASSLGLGPQKLFF
v_gene: TRBV10-3; d_gene: TRBD2; abundance: NA; j_gene: TRBJ2-6; CDR3nt: TGTGCCATCAGCGGGGGGGTTGGAGGGGCTGGGGCCAACGTCCTGACTTTC; CDR3aa: CAISGGVGGAGANVLTF
v_gene: TRBV5-1; d_gene: TRBD1; abundance: few; j_gene: TRBJ1-3; CDR3nt: TGCGCCAGCAGCTCCGGGACAGGGACGGGAAACACCATATATTTT; CDR3aa: CASSSGTGTGNTIYF
v_gene: TRBV11-3; d_gene: TRBD1; abundance: NA; j_gene: TRBJ2-7; CDR3nt: TGTGCCAGCAGCTTAGGGCAGGGGGCCAACTACGAGCAGTACTTC; CDR3aa: CASSLGQGANYEQYF
v_gene: TRBV6-5; d_gene: TRBD1; abundance: NA; j_gene: TRBJ2-7; CDR3nt: TGTGCCAGCCAAAGGGACAGAATTGCCTACGAGCAGTACTTC; CDR3aa: CASQRDRIAYEQYF
v_gene: TRBV13; d_gene: TRBD2; abundance: NA; j_gene: TRBJ2-1; CDR3nt: TGTGCCAGCAGCCCCCCCGGCCGACTAGCGGGGGGGCCCAATGAGCAGTTCTTC; CDR3aa: CASSPPGRLAGGPNEQFF
v_gene: TRBV4-2; d_gene: TRBD1; abundance: NA; j_gene: TRBJ1-5; CDR3nt: TGTGCCAGCAGCCAAGAGATCGGTGGAGGGGGCAGTTATCAGCCCCAGCATTTT; CDR3aa: CASSQEIGGGGSYQPQHF
v_gene: TRBV5-1; d_gene: NA; abundance: NA; j_gene: TRBJ2-7; CDR3nt: TGCGCCAGCAGGGCCCCTTTGGGAAGAGGCTACGAGCAGTACTTC; CDR3aa: CASRAPLGRGYEQYF
v_gene: TRBV29-1; d_gene: NA; abundance: medium-sized; j_gene: TRBJ1-2; CDR3nt: TGCAGCGTGGAGGATTGGGCGCGAACTAACTATGGCTACACCTTC; CDR3aa: CSVEDWARTNYGYTF
v_gene: TRBV4-2; d_gene: TRBD1; abundance: NA; j_gene: TRBJ2-7; CDR3nt: TGTGCCAGCAGCCAAGGGGGGACAGGTACCTACGAGCAGTACTTC; CDR3aa: CASSQGGTGTYEQYF
v_gene: TRBV7-6; d_gene: NA; abundance: NA; j_gene: TRBJ2-7; CDR3nt: TGTGCCAGCAGCTTACTGAGTGGAGAGGAGCAGTACTTC; CDR3aa: CASSLLSGEEQYF
v_gene: TRBV15; d_gene: NA; abundance: few; j_gene: TRBJ1-2; CDR3nt: TGTGCCACCAGCAGAGAGGTGGGGATCTATGGCTACACCTTC; CDR3aa: CATSREVGIYGYTF
v_gene: TRBV7-2; d_gene: NA; abundance: NA; j_gene: TRBJ2-3; CDR3nt: TGTGCCAGCAGCTTGGGACCGAACACAGATACGCAGTATTTT; CDR3aa: CASSLGPNTDTQYF
v_gene: TRBV5-4; d_gene: NA; abundance: NA; j_gene: TRBJ2-7; CDR3nt: TGTGCCAGCAGCTTGGGAGGGAGGACCTACGAGCAGTACTTC; CDR3aa: CASSLGGRTYEQYF
v_gene: TRBV25-1; d_gene: NA; abundance: few; j_gene: TRBJ2-3; CDR3nt: TGTGCCAGCGGCGACTCTCGCGGGGCGAATACGCAGTATTTT; CDR3aa: CASGDSRGANTQYF
v_gene: TRBV4-1; d_gene: TRBD1; abundance: NA; j_gene: TRBJ1-5; CDR3nt: TGCGCCAGCACCACAACTAGACAGGGGAATCAGCCCCAGCATTTT; CDR3aa: CASTTTRQGNQPQHF
v_gene: TRBV9; d_gene: TRBD2; abundance: NA; j_gene: TRBJ2-7; CDR3nt: TGTGCCAGCAGCGGCGGACTAGCCGGCCTCTACTACGAGCAGTACTTC; CDR3aa: CASSGGLAGLYYEQYF
v_gene: TRBV6-4; d_gene: NA; abundance: once; j_gene: TRBJ2-1; CDR3nt: TGTGCCAGCAGTGCAGCGGATAGCTCCTACAATGAGCAGTTCTTC; CDR3aa: CASSAADSSYNEQFF
v_gene: TRBV6-1; d_gene: NA; abundance: NA; j_gene: TRBJ2-2; CDR3nt: TGTGCCAGCAGTGTCGACCAGACCGGGGAGCTGTTTTTT; CDR3aa: CASSVDQTGELFF
v_gene: TRBV15; d_gene: TRBD2; abundance: NA; j_gene: TRBJ2-7; CDR3nt: TGTGCCACCAGCCCCAGGACTAGCGGGAGCTACGAGCAGTACTTC; CDR3aa: CATSPRTSGSYEQYF
v_gene: TRBV14; d_gene: TRBD2; abundance: NA; j_gene: TRBJ2-1; CDR3nt: TGTGCCAGCAGCCTACCCGGGACTAGCGACAATGAGCAGTTCTTC; CDR3aa: CASSLPGTSDNEQFF